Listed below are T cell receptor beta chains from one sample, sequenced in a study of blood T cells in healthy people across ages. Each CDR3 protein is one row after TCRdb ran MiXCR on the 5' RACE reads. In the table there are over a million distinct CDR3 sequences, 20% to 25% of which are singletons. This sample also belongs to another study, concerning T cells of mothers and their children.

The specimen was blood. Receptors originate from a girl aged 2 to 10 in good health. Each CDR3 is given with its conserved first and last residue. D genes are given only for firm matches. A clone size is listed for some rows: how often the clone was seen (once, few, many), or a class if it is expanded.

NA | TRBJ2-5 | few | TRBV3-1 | TGTGCCAGCAGCCAAGAATGGGCATCCTACGAGCAGTGCTTC | CASSQEWASYEQCF
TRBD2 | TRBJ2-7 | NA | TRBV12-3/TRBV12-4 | TGTGCCAGCAGTCCAGCGGGGCTAGCGGGAGAAACCTACGAGCAGTACTTC | CASSPAGLAGETYEQYF
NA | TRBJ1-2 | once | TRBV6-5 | TGTGCCAGCAGTTACTCGGAGGGCTATGGCTACACCTTC | CASSYSEGYGYTF
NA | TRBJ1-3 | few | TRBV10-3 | TGTGCCATCAGTGAGTCGACGGCGAACTTAGACACCATATATTTT | CAISESTANLDTIYF
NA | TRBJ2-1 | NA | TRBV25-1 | TGTGCCAGCACTGAGGGTTCCTACAATGAGCAGTTCTTC | CASTEGSYNEQFF
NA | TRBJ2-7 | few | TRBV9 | TGTGCCGGCAGCCCCCAAAGTTCCTACGAGCAGTACTTC | CAGSPQSSYEQYF
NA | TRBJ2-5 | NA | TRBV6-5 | TGTGCCAGCAGTTACCAGAGGTACCAAGAGACCCAGTACTTC | CASSYQRYQETQYF
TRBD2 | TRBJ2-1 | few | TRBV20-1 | TGCAGTGCTAGGGAAATAGCGGGAGCGTACGGCAATGAGCAGTTCTTC | CSAREIAGAYGNEQFF
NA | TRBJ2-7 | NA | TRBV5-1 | TGCGCCAGCAGCCTTGGAGGTGTGGGGCCATGGTACGAGCAGTACTTC | CASSLGGVGPWYEQYF
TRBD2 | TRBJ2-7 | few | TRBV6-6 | TGTGCCACCCAGCCGACTAGCGGGGGCTACGAGCAGTACTTC | CATQPTSGGYEQYF
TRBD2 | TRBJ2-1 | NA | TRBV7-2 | TGTGCCAGCAGCTTAGGGGGGACTAGAGCAAGTGAGCAGTTCTTC | CASSLGGTRASEQFF
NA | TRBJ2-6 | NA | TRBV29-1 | TGCAGCGCAGGTCCTGGGGCCAACGTCCTGACTTTC | CSAGPGANVLTF
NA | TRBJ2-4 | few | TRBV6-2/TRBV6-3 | TGTGCCAGCGGGCCAGGAAACATTCAGTACTTC | CASGPGNIQYF
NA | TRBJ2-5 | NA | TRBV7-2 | TGTGCCAGCAGCTTAGTACGCCTAGCTGGGGAGACCCAGTACTTC | CASSLVRLAGETQYF
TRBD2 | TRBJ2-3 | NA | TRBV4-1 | TGCGCCAGCAGCCCAAGCAGCGGGAGGACAGATACGCAGTATTTT | CASSPSSGRTDTQYF
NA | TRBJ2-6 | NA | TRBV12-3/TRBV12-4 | TGTGCCAGCAGCCGCCCCAACTCTGGGGCCAACGTCCTGACTTTC | CASSRPNSGANVLTF
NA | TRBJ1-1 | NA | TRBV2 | TGTGCCAGCAGTGAATTTAGAGGCGTGAACACTGAAGCTTTCTTT | CASSEFRGVNTEAFF
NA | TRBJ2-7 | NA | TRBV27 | TGTGCCAGCATGAGGGTCTCGGGACGAACCTACGAGCAGTACTTC | CASMRVSGRTYEQYF
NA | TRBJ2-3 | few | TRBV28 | TGTGCCAGCAGTTTATGGCGGGATACGCAGTATTTT | CASSLWRDTQYF
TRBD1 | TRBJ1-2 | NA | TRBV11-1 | TGTGCCAGCAGCTTAGTGGGGACAGACCCTACCTTC | CASSLVGTDPTF
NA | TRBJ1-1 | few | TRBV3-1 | TGTGCCAGCAGCCAATGGGGTATGGACACTGAAGCTTTCTTT | CASSQWGMDTEAFF
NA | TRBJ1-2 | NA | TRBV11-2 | TGTGCCAGCAACTTGCCACAGGGCTCGGGGGGCTACACCTTC | CASNLPQGSGGYTF
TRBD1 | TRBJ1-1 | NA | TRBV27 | TGTGCCAGCAGTTTCGGGACAGGGGACAGAGCTTTCTTT | CASSFGTGDRAFF
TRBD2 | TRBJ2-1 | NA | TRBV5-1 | TGCGCCAGCAGCCCTCGCCGCGGGACTACCTTAGATGAGCAGTTCTTC | CASSPRRGTTLDEQFF
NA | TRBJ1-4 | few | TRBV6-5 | TGTGCCAGCTCCGCAGACCTTTATGAAAAACTGTTTTTT | CASSADLYEKLFF
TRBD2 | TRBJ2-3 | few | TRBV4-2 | TGTGCCAGCAGCCAAGATGGGGCTAGCGGGAGCGGAGATACGCAGTATTTT | CASSQDGASGSGDTQYF
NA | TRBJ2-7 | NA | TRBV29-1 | TGCAGCGTTGAAGGAGGGAGCGAGCAGTACTTC | CSVEGGSEQYF
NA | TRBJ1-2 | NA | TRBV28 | TGTGCCAGCAGTCAACCGAACCCAGATTACGGCTACACCTTC | CASSQPNPDYGYTF
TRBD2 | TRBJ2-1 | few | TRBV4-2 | TGTGCCAGCAGCCGTTGGCCTAGCGGGAGTCACCTCTCCTACAATGAGCAGTTCTTC | CASSRWPSGSHLSYNEQFF
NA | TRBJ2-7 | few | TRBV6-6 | TGTGCCAGCAGTTACGAAGGGCAGTACGAGCAGTACTTC | CASSYEGQYEQYF
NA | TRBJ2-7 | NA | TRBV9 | TGTGCCAGCAGCGTTGAGACAGCGAGCTACGAGCAGTACTTC | CASSVETASYEQYF
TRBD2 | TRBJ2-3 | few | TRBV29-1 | TGCAGCGGCCGATTGACTAGCGGGACCACAGATACGCAGTTTTTT | CSGRLTSGTTDTQFF
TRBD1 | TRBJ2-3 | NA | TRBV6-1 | TGTGCCAGCCTCGGACAGGCGCCCACAGATACGCAGTATTTT | CASLGQAPTDTQYF
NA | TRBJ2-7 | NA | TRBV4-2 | TGTGCCAGCAGCCAAGAGGGGGCGGCAGACGAGCAGTACTTC | CASSQEGAADEQYF
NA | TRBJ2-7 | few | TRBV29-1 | TGCAGCGTTGAGATGGGCAGGGCATCCGAGCAGTACTTC | CSVEMGRASEQYF
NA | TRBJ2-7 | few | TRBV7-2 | TGTGCCAGCAGCATAACGTTTAGCTACGAGCAGTACTTC | CASSITFSYEQYF
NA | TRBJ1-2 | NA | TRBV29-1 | TGCAGCGTCTCCCCCCAGTATGGCTACACCTTC | CSVSPQYGYTF
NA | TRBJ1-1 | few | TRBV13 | TGTGCCAGCAGCGGGCAGGCTTTAGGTGGGATAGCTTTCTTT | CASSGQALGGIAFF
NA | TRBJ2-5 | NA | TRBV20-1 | TGCAGTGCTAGCCTCAACCAAGAGACCCAGTACTTC | CSASLNQETQYF
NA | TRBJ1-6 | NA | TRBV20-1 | TGCGGTGCTAGAGTCACAGGGCGGGCTTCACCCCTCCACTTT | CGARVTGRASPLHF
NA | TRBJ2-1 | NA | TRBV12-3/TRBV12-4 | TGTGCCAGCAGTTTGGGGTACAGGGTCAATGAGCAGTTCTTC | CASSLGYRVNEQFF
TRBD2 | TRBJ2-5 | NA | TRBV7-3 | TGTGCCAGCAGCTCTCAGACTAGCGGGAGACGAGAGACCCAGTACTTC | CASSSQTSGRRETQYF
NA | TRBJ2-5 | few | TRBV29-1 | TGCAGCGTAACCGACGGGGGTGAGACCCAGTACTTC | CSVTDGGETQYF
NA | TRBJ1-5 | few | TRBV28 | TGTGCCAGCACAGAAGCTTATGCTGGGTCAGGGGAGGATCAGCCCCAGCATTTT | CASTEAYAGSGEDQPQHF
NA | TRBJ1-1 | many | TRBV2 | TGTGCCAGCAGTGCATTTCAACCGAACACTGAAGCTTTCTTT | CASSAFQPNTEAFF
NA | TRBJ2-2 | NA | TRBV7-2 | TGTGCCAGCAGTGGGGGCCCCTTAAGGACCGGGGAGCTGTTTTTT | CASSGGPLRTGELFF
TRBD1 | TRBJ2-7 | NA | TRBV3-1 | TGTGCCAGCAGCCAACTCTACAGGGGGCGCGAGCAGTACTTC | CASSQLYRGREQYF
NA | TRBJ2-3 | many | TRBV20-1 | TGCAGTGCTAGCCCCAGGGGTACAGATACGCAGTATTTT | CSASPRGTDTQYF
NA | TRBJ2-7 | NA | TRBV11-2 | TGTGCCAGCAGCTTGCTGGCGGACCTCTCCTACGAGCAGTACTTC | CASSLLADLSYEQYF
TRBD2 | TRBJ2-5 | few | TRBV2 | TGTGCCAGCAGTGAGGGGACTAGCGGGGGCCAAGAGACCCAGTACTTC | CASSEGTSGGQETQYF
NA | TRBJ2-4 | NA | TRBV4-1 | TGCGCCAGCAGCCAAGATCAGGGCCCCAAGAACATTCAGTACTTC | CASSQDQGPKNIQYF
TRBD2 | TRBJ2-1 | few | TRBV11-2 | TGTGCCAGCAGCTTAGATGCGCTAGCGGTCCGAGGTGCGTTCTTC | CASSLDALAVRGAFF
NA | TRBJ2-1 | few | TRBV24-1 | TGTGCCACCAGTGAGAGTTTGAGGGGCTCCTACAATGAGCAGTTCTTC | CATSESLRGSYNEQFF
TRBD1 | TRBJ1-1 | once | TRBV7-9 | TGTGCCAGCAGCTTAATAGGACAGGGCGGCACTGAAGCTTTCTTT | CASSLIGQGGTEAFF
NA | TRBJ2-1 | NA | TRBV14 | TGTGCCAGCAGCCAAGTGTTGGGGACGGCTAACAATGAGCAGTTCTTC | CASSQVLGTANNEQFF
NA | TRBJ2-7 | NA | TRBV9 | TGTGCCAGCAGCGTAGGAAATAGCGGAACTTACGAGCAGTACTTC | CASSVGNSGTYEQYF
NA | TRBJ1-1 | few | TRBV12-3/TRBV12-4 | TGTGCCAGCATACTGGGAGTGGACACTGAAGCTTTCTTT | CASILGVDTEAFF
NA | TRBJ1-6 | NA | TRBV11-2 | TGTGCCAGCAGCTTAGTAGGAAGCTCCTATAATTCACCCCTCCACTTT | CASSLVGSSYNSPLHF
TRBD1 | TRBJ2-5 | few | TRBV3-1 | TGTGCCAGCAGCCAAGGGGACAGGCAAGAGACCCAGTACTTC | CASSQGDRQETQYF
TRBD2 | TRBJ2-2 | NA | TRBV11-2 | TGTGCCAGCAGCGCAGCGGGACCCGGGACCGGGGAGCTGTTTTTT | CASSAAGPGTGELFF